One TCR beta chain is described in this entry. Its cognate antigen is unknown. The sample originates from a study of beta chain features in type 1 diabetes. Study-wide points: For Type 1 diabetes patients, all four CD4+ subsets carried TCRB CDR3s that were moderately but significantly shorter.

The whole isolated RNA underwent reverse transcription, so sequencing captured expressed TCRB transcripts. TCRdb keeps only in-frame clones here, not all; method: immunoSEQ multiplex PCR. Of 640,000 or so clones listed, around an eighth were seen once; the top ten hold 0.022%. The CDR3 covers 11 residues. V was shortened by 11 bases and J by 9 bases, with 14 bases between the two germline ends. Per the germline V gene, CDR1 is LNHDA and CDR2 is SQIVND (reference sequence). What was sequenced was naive CD4+ T cells from blood. This chain joins TRBV19 and TRBJ2-4; D gene ambiguous. The sequence was collected from a man younger than 35 with type 1 diabetes. CDR3 loop: CAGLWRGIQYF. The CDR3 region has the DNA TGTGCCGGCCTGTGGCGAGGCATTCAGTACTTC.